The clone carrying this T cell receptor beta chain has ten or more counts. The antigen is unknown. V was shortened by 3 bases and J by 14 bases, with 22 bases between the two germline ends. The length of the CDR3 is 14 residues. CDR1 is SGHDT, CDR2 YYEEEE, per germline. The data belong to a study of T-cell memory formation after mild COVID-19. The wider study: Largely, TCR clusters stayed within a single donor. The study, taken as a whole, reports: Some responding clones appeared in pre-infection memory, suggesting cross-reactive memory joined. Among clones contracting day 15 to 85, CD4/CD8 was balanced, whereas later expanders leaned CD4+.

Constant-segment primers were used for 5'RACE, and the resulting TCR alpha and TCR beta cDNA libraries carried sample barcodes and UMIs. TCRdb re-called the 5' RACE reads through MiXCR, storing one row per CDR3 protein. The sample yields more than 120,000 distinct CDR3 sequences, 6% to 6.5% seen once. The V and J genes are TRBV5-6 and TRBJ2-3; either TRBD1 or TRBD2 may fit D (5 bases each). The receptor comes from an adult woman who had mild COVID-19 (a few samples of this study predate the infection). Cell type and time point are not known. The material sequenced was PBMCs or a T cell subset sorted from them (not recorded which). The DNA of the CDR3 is TGTGCCAGCAGCTCCCGGGACGGATACACACGCGGGTATTTT. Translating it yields CASSSRDGYTRGYF.